These 11 T cell receptor beta chains came from one sample sequenced in a study of blood T cell repertoires in COVID-19. Profiled with immunoSEQ multiplex PCR; TCRdb holds only in-frame clones, not every one. The profile covers 150,000 to 170,000 clones, with about 85% appearing a single time and about 0.63% taken by the ten largest. The sequenced sample was peripheral blood. The receptor source for this set is a man aged 55-75 years with COVID-19, enrolled during active disease.

In DNA, the CDR3 is TGTGCCAGCAGTTACGACACGGTGACCTCTGGAAACACCATATATTTT. Protein: CASSYDTVTSGNTIYF. The chain combines TRBV6-5 with TRBJ1-3; D call uncertain. CDR1 MNHEY and CDR2 SVGAGI come from the germline V gene. The ends were cut back, 2 bases at V and 0 bases at J, with 11 bases in the middle. The CDR3 loop spans 16 amino acids.

The V gene is TRBV5-1, the J gene TRBJ2-3; 7 bases fit TRBD2. With V trimmed by 3 bases and J by 4 bases, 2 bases remained unmatched. Germline-derived CDR1 and CDR2 are SGHRS and YFSETQ. The CDR3 has 13 amino acids. CDR3 nucleotides: TGCGCCAGCAGCTGGACTAGGGCAGATACGCAGTATTTT. Protein: CASSWTRADTQYF.

V usage is TRBV7-9 and J usage is TRBJ1-3, with 9 positions matching TRBD1. V shed 6 bases and J 3 bases; nucleotides not matched to a gene: 6. Germline V gene data show CDR1 as SEHNR and CDR2 as FQNEAQ (reference sequence). This CDR3 has 15 residues. As DNA, the CDR3 is TGTGCCAGCAGATCTACAGGGGGCCATGGAAACACCATATATTTT. This translates into CASRSTGGHGNTIYF.

In nucleotides, the CDR3 is TGTGCCAGCAGCTCGGTAGCGGGAGGCCAAGAGACCCAGTACTTC. Its translation: CASSSVAGGQETQYF. The J gene is TRBJ2-5, the V gene TRBV7-8, with TRBD2 matching 10 bases. Trimming took 4 bases from V and 1 from J; bases not matched to a gene: 3. The CDR3 consists of 15 residues. Germline CDR1 SGHVS, CDR2 FQNEAQ.

CDR3 sequence: CASSRQVLNEKLFF. CDR3 in DNA: TGTGCCAGCAGCAGACAGGTTCTTAATGAAAAACTGTTTTTT. The genes are TRBV7-9 and TRBJ1-4; a possible D gene is TRBD1 (6 bases). Trimming stripped 5 bases from V and 4 bases from J, with 11 bases between. Germline assignment: CDR1 SEHNR and CDR2 FQNEAQ (reference sequence). There are 14 residues in the CDR3.

The chain carries TRBV7-9 and TRBJ1-6, with D possibly TRBD1 on 5 matching bases. Germline V CDR1 and CDR2: SEHNR, FQNEAQ (reference sequence). Trimming left V 5 bases short and J 8 bases short, with 13 bases between. The CDR3 runs to 14 residues. The CDR3 spells CASSPTVVDSPLHF. CDR3 sequence (DNA): TGTGCCAGCAGCCCGACAGTTGTGGATTCACCCCTCCACTTT. The full variable domain, completed using reference TRBV7-9 and TRBJ1-6, is DTGVSQNPRHKITKRGQNVTFRCDPISEHNRLYWYRQTLGQGPEFLTYFQNEAQLEKSRLLSDRFSAERPKGSFSTLEIQRTEQGDSAMYLCASSPTVVDSPLHFGNGTRLTVT.

The CDR3 loop is CASSLDASASGRGKFF. In DNA, the CDR3 is TGTGCCAGCAGCTTAGATGCTAGTGCTAGCGGGAGGGGGAAGTTCTTC. The chain links TRBV7-2 to TRBJ2-1; 12 nucleotides line up with TRBD2. V trimming: 1 base; J trimming: 14 bases; junction bases outside the gene matches: 12. This CDR3 is 16 amino acids long. CDR1 is SGHTA, CDR2 FQGNSA, per germline.

J is TRBJ1-4 and V is TRBV27, with TRBD1 as a possible D gene (6 bases). This CDR3 is built from 14 residues. Trimming shortened V by 6 bases and J by 3 bases, and 11 bases separated the two germline ends. In germline, CDR1 is MNHEY, CDR2 SMNVEV (reference sequence). The CDR3 reads CASRLQGSNEKLFF. For the CDR3, the DNA is TGTGCCAGCAGACTGCAGGGGTCTAATGAAAAACTGTTTTTT.

The chain has TRBV5-4 and TRBJ1-2, with D perhaps matching TRBD1 (5 bases). The CDR3 spans 14 residues. Trimming took off 2 bases at V and 4 bases at J, with 12 bases between the two ends. Germline CDR1 is SGHNT and CDR2 is YYREEE (reference sequence). The CDR3 is CASSFLQGGYGYTF. CDR3 DNA sequence: TGTGCCAGCAGCTTTTTGCAGGGTGGCTATGGCTACACCTTC.

The chain recombines TRBV20-1 with TRBJ2-1; D perhaps matches TRBD1 (5 bases). The V end lost 6 bases, the J end lost 4 bases, and 7 bases lay between the germline ends. The CDR3 covers 11 residues. Looked up from germline, CDR1 is DFQATT and CDR2 is SNEGSKA (reference sequence). The CDR3 reads CSASGYNEQFF. CDR3 in DNA: TGCAGTGCCTCAGGGTACAATGAGCAGTTCTTC.

This clone was recorded a few times. This sequence joins TRBV5-1 and TRBJ2-7; 8 bases agree with TRBD1. Germline CDR1 SGHRS, CDR2 YFSETQ. The CDR3 is 16 amino acids. The ends lost 3 bases at V and 5 bases at J; junction bases unmatched: 13. The CDR3 bases are TGCGCCAGCAGCTCGCTACCAGGACAGGGCAACCACGAGCAGTACTTC. It codes for CASSSLPGQGNHEQYF.